Below are 2 T cell receptor beta chains sequenced from a single sample in a study of PD-L1 blockade in urothelial cancer. Data came from immunoSEQ multiplex PCR; TCRdb stores just in-frame clones and leaves some out. The repertoire includes 50,000 to 65,000 clones, around 83% of them detected once, and roughly 2.8% sits in the top ten. Material: PBMCs, obtained around atezolizumab (anti-PD-L1) treatment. These receptor sequences come from a man between 50 and 59 years old with urothelial cancer.

CDR3 sequence: CASSLGGRGIYEQYF. CDR3 nucleotide sequence: TGTGCCAGCAGCTTAGGCGGGAGAGGTATCTACGAGCAGTACTTC. This chain connects TRBV7-6 to TRBJ2-7, with 7 bases that match TRBD2. The CDR3 has 15 residues. V dropped 1 base and J dropped 3; count of bases not matched to a gene: 6. Germline CDR1 SGHVS, CDR2 FNYEAQ. Using reference TRBV7-6 and TRBJ2-7 for the parts outside the CDR3, the full variable domain is GAGVSQSPRYKVTKRGQDVALRCDPISGHVSLYWYRQALGQGPEFLTYFNYEAQQDKSGLPNDRFSAERPEGSISTLTIQRTEQRDSAMYRCASSLGGRGIYEQYFGPGTRLTVT.

The rearrangement uses TRBV10-3 and TRBJ2-1, with D tentatively TRBD1 (6 bases). Germline V gives CDR1 ENHRY, CDR2 SYGVKD. The CDR3 spans 14 residues. V was trimmed by 9 bases and J by 5 bases, leaving 17 bases between them. The CDR3 region has the DNA TGTGCCATTAAGTCCGGGACAACGCACAATGAGCAGTTCTTC. This encodes CAIKSGTTHNEQFF.